Shown below are 31 T cell receptor beta chains from a single sample sequenced in a study of T-cell memory formation after mild COVID-19 (dated by TCRdb to the early 2020s). Library method: 5' RACE. Sequencing used an Illumina NovaSeq 6000. TCRdb handled the public reads itself, with Q25 trimming in fastp and clone calling in MiXCR, and kept productive beta chains. A single entry per CDR3 protein holds the most common genes and DNA from its merged rows. For this sample the table gives almost 550,000 distinct CDR3 sequences, of which roughly 20% were detected only once. The biggest ten clones account for approximately 12% of the sample. Sequencing input: PBMCs or a T cell subset sorted from them (not recorded which). The receptors come from an adult woman who had mild COVID-19 (a few samples of this study predate the infection). The sample titles of this study are shuffled in the database, so cell type and time point are left out; the donor was told from shared clones.

The V and J genes are TRBV20-1 and TRBJ2-5, with 9 bases identical to TRBD2. The germline V gene encodes CDR1 DFQATT and CDR2 SNEGSKA (reference sequence). V was pared by 5 bases and J by 0 bases, with 7 bases of the junction left unmatched. The length of the CDR3 is 15 residues. The CDR3 coding sequence is TGCAGTGCTCCCCGGGTAGCGGGGGACCAAGAGACCCAGTACTTC. This translates into CSAPRVAGDQETQYF.

J is TRBJ2-1 and V is TRBV5-1, with D tentatively TRBD1 or TRBD2 (6 bases each). Germline CDR1 SGHRS, CDR2 YFSETQ. The CDR3 runs to 16 residues. The germline V and J ends were trimmed by 0 bases and 2 bases, with 12 bases remaining between them. This CDR3 is CASSLAMGGTYNEQFF. The CDR3 DNA reads TGCGCCAGCAGCTTGGCGATGGGGGGCACCTACAATGAGCAGTTCTTC.

This clonotype was counted a few times. The chain has TRBV20-1 and TRBJ2-3; possibly TRBD1 for D (6 bases). V was cut by 4 bases and J by 0 bases, with 14 bases left in between. In germline, CDR1 is DFQATT, CDR2 SNEGSKA (reference sequence). The CDR3 length is 15 residues. In nucleotides, the CDR3 is TGCAGTGCTATGGACAGTGGGATGAGCACAGATACGCAGTATTTT. Its protein is CSAMDSGMSTDTQYF.

This chain joins TRBV4-1 and TRBJ2-5; D gene ambiguous. Trimming left V 5 bases short and J 5 bases short, with 12 bases between. Germline CDR1 MGHRA, CDR2 YSYEKL. CDR3 length: 13 amino acids. In DNA form, the CDR3 reads TGCGCCAGCAGCTCCCGGATGGGGGAGACCCAGTACTTC. This codes for CASSSRMGETQYF.

Ten or more counts support this clonotype. This chain links TRBV7-2 with TRBJ1-2; 7 positions agree with TRBD1. CDR3 length: 13 residues. V lost 2 bases to trimming and J lost 7 bases; unmatched junction nucleotides: 4. The germline V gene has CDR1 SGHTA and CDR2 FQGNSA. The DNA for the CDR3 is TGTGCCAGCAGCTTACAGGGGGTGGTTGGCTACACCTTC. The encoded protein is CASSLQGVVGYTF.

The V and J genes are TRBV12-3 or TRBV12-4 and TRBJ1-1, with unresolved D. This CDR3 is 18 amino acids long. The V end lost 6 bases, the J end lost 0 bases, and 23 bases lay between the germline ends. CDR3 coding DNA: TGTGCCAGCAGCCCACCGACACCCGAGGGAAGCGTGAACACTGAAGCTTTCTTT. Protein: CASSPPTPEGSVNTEAFF.

In this sample, this clonotype turned up many times. V and J are TRBV9 and TRBJ1-1, with D unresolved. Trimming took off 3 bases at V and 3 bases at J, with 9 bases between the two ends. The CDR3 totals 13 residues. Germline V gives CDR1 SGDLS, CDR2 YYNGEE. The CDR3 DNA sequence: TGTGCCAGCAGCGCTATACCGGACACTGAAGCTTTCTTT. This translates into CASSAIPDTEAFF.

The CDR3 here is CASSAGLHTEAFF. The CDR3 nucleotides read TGTGCCAGCAGTGCCGGCCTGCACACTGAAGCTTTCTTT. The chain joins TRBV25-1 to TRBJ1-1; D call uncertain. The CDR3 is 13 amino acids. Per germline, CDR1 MGHDK and CDR2 SYGVNS. The V end was cut by 4 bases, the J end by 3 bases, with 9 bases between.

This clonotype was seen only a few times. This chain joins TRBV20-1 and TRBJ2-7; D is uncertain. The CDR3 consists of 14 residues. The V gene's germline CDR1 is DFQATT and CDR2 SNEGSKA (reference sequence). V was cut by 0 bases and J by 2 bases, with 11 bases left in between. CDR3 bases: TGCAGTGCTAGAGATGAAGACCGAACCTACGAGCAGTACTTC. This sequence encodes CSARDEDRTYEQYF.

This chain connects TRBV4-1 to TRBJ2-6; a weak D match, TRBD2 (6 bases). Trimming pared 2 bases from V and 4 bases from J, leaving 15 bases between. Per the germline V gene, CDR1 is MGHRA and CDR2 is YSYEKL. This CDR3 region has 17 residues. CDR3 amino acids: CASSQSGSYGGANVLTF. The CDR3 DNA reads as TGCGCCAGCAGCCAATCCGGGAGTTACGGGGGGGCCAACGTCCTGACTTTC.

This clonotype was detected a few times. The V gene is TRBV2, the J gene TRBJ2-5, with D possibly TRBD1 on 6 matching bases. V was clipped by 7 bases and J by 1 base, with 16 bases between them. The CDR3 covers 15 residues. Germline CDR1 is SNHLY and CDR2 is FYNNEI. This CDR3 reads CASTRDTFSQETQYF. The CDR3 nucleotides read TGTGCCAGCACCCGGGACACCTTTTCCCAAGAGACCCAGTACTTC.

This chain links TRBV6-2 or TRBV6-3 with TRBJ2-1; 10 nucleotides line up with TRBD2. V was pared by 2 bases and J by 7 bases, with 11 bases of the junction left unmatched. This CDR3 region has 17 residues. Germline CDR1 and CDR2: MNHEY and SVGEGT. The CDR3: CASSYHFSGRRVNEQFF. Here the CDR3 DNA reads TGTGCCAGCAGTTACCATTTTAGCGGGAGGAGGGTAAATGAGCAGTTCTTC.

The chain is built from TRBV6-2 or TRBV6-3 and TRBJ2-1, with 9 bases matching TRBD1. The CDR3 is 16 amino acids. Germline-derived CDR1 and CDR2 are MNHEY and SVGEGT. With 2 bases clipped from V and 7 bases from J, the junction kept 9 bases outside the gene matches. The CDR3 DNA reads TGTGCCAGCAGTTACCCGATGACAGGGGGTTCGAATGAGCAGTTCTTC. It yields the protein CASSYPMTGGSNEQFF.

This clonotype was observed a few times. V gene TRBV12-3 or TRBV12-4 combines with J gene TRBJ1-5; perhaps TRBD1 as D (5 bases). The CDR3 length is 15 residues. Deletions cut 0 bases from V and 5 bases from J, with 11 bases between. In nucleotides, the CDR3 is TGTGCCAGCAGTTTAGCGCGGAGGGGCCATCAGCCCCAGCATTTT. It is translated as CASSLARRGHQPQHF.

The chain couples TRBV12-3 or TRBV12-4 to TRBJ2-5; D is possibly TRBD2 (5 bases). V lost 6 bases and J 5 bases, leaving 19 bases between the germline ends. This CDR3 contains 15 residues. CDR3 sequence (DNA): TGTGCCAGCAGCGAAATTTTGGGAGAGAGGGAGACCCAGTACTTC. Its translation is CASSEILGERETQYF.

The chain has TRBV24-1 and TRBJ2-1, with D possibly TRBD1 on 6 matching bases. The CDR3 extends over 17 amino acids. The ends were cut back, 0 bases at V and 4 bases at J, with 15 bases in the middle. Looked up from germline, CDR1 is KGHDR and CDR2 is SFDVKD. CDR3 coding DNA: TGTGCCACCAGTGATTTGTGGGGCTCAGGGGAATACAATGAGCAGTTCTTC. It is translated as CATSDLWGSGEYNEQFF.

This clonotype was counted ten times or more. This chain joins TRBV19 and TRBJ1-6, with 9 nucleotides matching TRBD1. CDR1 and CDR2 (germline): LNHDA, SQIVND (reference sequence). V gave up 7 bases and J gave up 9 bases; unmatched junction bases: 7. The CDR3 extends over 14 amino acids. The CDR3 DNA reads TGTGCCAGTACTTTGGGACAGGGTGGTTCACCCCTCCACTTT. The encoded protein is CASTLGQGGSPLHF.

The chain joins TRBV12-3 or TRBV12-4 to TRBJ2-2; 14 nucleotides match TRBD2. The CDR3 covers 19 residues. Trimming took 3 bases from V and 3 from J; bases not matched to a gene: 9. The CDR3 region has the DNA TGTGCCAGCAGTTTCCCGACGACTAGCGGGAGGGGGTACACCGGGGAGCTGTTTTTT. Translation gives CASSFPTTSGRGYTGELFF.

This sequence joins TRBV6-5 and TRBJ2-5, with D perhaps matching TRBD1 or TRBD2 (5 bases each). The germline gives CDR1 MNHEY, CDR2 SVGAGI. CDR3 length equals 11 residues. Trimming shortened V by 0 bases and J by 9 bases, and 5 bases separated the two germline ends. The CDR3 loop is CASSYSGAQYF. The CDR3 DNA is TGTGCCAGCAGTTACTCGGGGGCCCAGTACTTC.

For the CDR3, the DNA is TGTGCCAGCAGCAACCTAGTCCTACCGGGACTAGCGGGGGTAAGCACAGATACGCAGTATTTT. It encodes CASSNLVLPGLAGVSTDTQYF. The J gene is TRBJ2-3, the V gene TRBV11-2; 14 nucleotides align to TRBD2. V trimming: 5 bases; J trimming: 0 bases; junction bases outside the gene matches: 16. Germline-derived CDR1 and CDR2 are SGHAT and FQNNGV. This CDR3 is 21 amino acids long.

V usage is TRBV24-1 and J usage is TRBJ2-1; D possibly corresponds to TRBD1 (6 bases). V lost 5 bases to trimming and J lost 3 bases, with 7 bases between them. The CDR3 sequence is 13 residues long. The germline V gene encodes CDR1 KGHDR and CDR2 SFDVKD. CDR3 protein: CATSADSYNEQFF. The CDR3 region has the DNA TGTGCCACCAGTGCGGACAGCTACAATGAGCAGTTCTTC.

The V call is TRBV6-5, the J call TRBJ2-7; 12 bases fit TRBD2. The V gene end was trimmed by 6 bases and the J gene end by 0 bases; junction bases not matched to a gene: 9. The CDR3 runs to 17 residues. Germline V gene data show CDR1 as MNHEY and CDR2 as SVGAGI. The CDR3 here is CASRETSGGVLSYEQYF. CDR3 bases: TGTGCCAGCAGGGAGACTAGCGGGGGCGTACTCTCCTACGAGCAGTACTTC.

The rearrangement joins TRBV24-1 to TRBJ2-1; 11 bases map to TRBD2. Per the germline V gene, CDR1 is KGHDR and CDR2 is SFDVKD. The CDR3 is 21 amino acids. The V and J ends lost 3 bases and 7 bases, in that order; junction bases with no gene match: 22. In nucleotides, the CDR3 is TGTGCCACCAGTGATCCCCTAGGCCCGACTAGCGGGAAGGTAATGGGGAATGAGCAGTTCTTC. This sequence encodes CATSDPLGPTSGKVMGNEQFF.

The chain carries TRBV5-1 and TRBJ2-3, with 8 bases identical to TRBD2. CDR3 length equals 16 residues. The ends lost 1 base at V and 1 base at J; junction bases unmatched: 5. Germline V gives CDR1 SGHRS, CDR2 YFSETQ. The chain's CDR3 is CASSLFVSGGTDTQYF. The CDR3 nucleotides read TGCGCCAGCAGCTTGTTTGTTAGCGGGGGCACAGATACGCAGTATTTT.

The chain employs TRBV4-1 and TRBJ2-6; D unclear. Germline CDR1 MGHRA, CDR2 YSYEKL. V was clipped by 2 bases and J by 0 bases, with 8 bases between them. The CDR3 is made up of 16 amino acids. CDR3: CASSQSVSSGANVLTF. The CDR3 region has the DNA TGCGCCAGCAGCCAAAGTGTGAGCTCTGGGGCCAACGTCCTGACTTTC.

This clonotype came up a few times. This rearrangement joins TRBV30 to TRBJ2-2; D might be TRBD1 or TRBD2, each matching 5 bases. CDR1 and CDR2 from the germline V gene are GTSNPN and SVGIG (reference sequence). Trimming shortened V by 3 bases and J by 6 bases, and 5 bases separated the two germline ends. The CDR3 loop spans 11 amino acids. The chain's CDR3 is CAWRGPGELFF. The DNA of the CDR3 is TGTGCCTGGAGGGGACCCGGGGAGCTGTTTTTT.

This clonotype turned up a few times. This chain links TRBV4-1 with TRBJ2-7; D is unresolved. Germline V CDR1 and CDR2: MGHRA, YSYEKL. This CDR3 comprises 14 residues. The germline V and J ends were trimmed by 4 bases and 3 bases, with 13 bases remaining between them. This CDR3 reads CASSPTTRNYEQYF. The CDR3 DNA sequence: TGCGCCAGCAGCCCTACCACACGGAACTACGAGCAGTACTTC.

V is TRBV12-3 or TRBV12-4 and J is TRBJ2-4, with 9 bases aligning to TRBD2. With V trimmed by 4 bases and J by 8 bases, 9 bases remained unmatched. There are 15 residues in the CDR3. The CDR3 here is CASSSVAGVGDIQYF. The CDR3 coding sequence is TGTGCCAGCAGTTCGGTAGCGGGAGTGGGAGACATTCAGTACTTC.

This clonotype was counted only a few times. V gene TRBV6-1 combines with J gene TRBJ1-6; D is unclear. The CDR3 has 15 amino acids. Germline V gene sequence: CDR1 MNHNS, CDR2 SASEGT. V was cut by 3 bases and J by 2 bases, with 8 bases left in between. The CDR3 region is CASSEEGPYNSPLHF. CDR3 nucleotides: TGTGCCAGCAGTGAGGAGGGTCCCTATAATTCACCCCTCCACTTT.

A few counts support this clonotype. The rearrangement uses TRBV6-5 and TRBJ2-2; maybe TRBD1 (6 bases). The V gene's germline CDR1 is MNHEY and CDR2 SVGAGI. Trimming cost V 0 bases and J 8 bases, with 13 bases left between them. The CDR3 runs to 15 residues. In nucleotides, the CDR3 is TGTGCCAGCAGTTACTCGATGGGGGCAGGGGGGGAGCTGTTTTTT. Protein sequence: CASSYSMGAGGELFF.

A few counts support this clonotype. The chain employs TRBV5-5 and TRBJ1-1; TRBD1 matches at 7 bases. In germline, CDR1 is SGHKS, CDR2 YYEKEE (reference sequence). V lost 9 bases, J lost 6 bases, and 14 bases stayed unmatched. The CDR3 length is 14 residues. The CDR3 DNA follows: TGTGCCACTAAAGTGGGGACAGTAGCCCCTGAAGCTTTCTTT. It yields the protein CATKVGTVAPEAFF.